The entry below gives a single T cell receptor beta chain sequence along with its context. This entry comes from a study of shared clonotypes between healthy human individuals. Every one of the donors was a Caucasian adult that lived in Nashville, Tennessee. Per the authors' pipeline: Filtering differed because ImmunoSEQ produced junction-only sequences that carried no quality scores. Sequenced by immunoSEQ multiplex PCR; TCRdb stores in-frame clones only, minus some. Clonal size and the V and J genes are those of that table, whereas D and trimming came from the DNA. The sample includes about 190,000 clones, 60% to 75% of them seen just once. The V gene's germline CDR1 is MGHDK and CDR2 SYGVNS. The CDR3 is made up of 17 amino acids. Trimming shortened V by 5 bases and J by 4 bases, and 24 bases separated the two germline ends.

The TCR comes from a man in his thirties or forties in good health. The sample comprised memory CD4+ T cells sorted from blood. Documented subset: CD45RA-negative fraction. The chain joins TRBV25-1 to TRBJ2-7; D could derive from TRBD1 or TRBD2 (5 bases each). This chain's CDR3 is CASSTPTLLRGGYEQYF. For the CDR3, the DNA is TGTGCCAGCAGTACCCCGACCTTGCTTAGGGGCGGGTACGAGCAGTACTTC.